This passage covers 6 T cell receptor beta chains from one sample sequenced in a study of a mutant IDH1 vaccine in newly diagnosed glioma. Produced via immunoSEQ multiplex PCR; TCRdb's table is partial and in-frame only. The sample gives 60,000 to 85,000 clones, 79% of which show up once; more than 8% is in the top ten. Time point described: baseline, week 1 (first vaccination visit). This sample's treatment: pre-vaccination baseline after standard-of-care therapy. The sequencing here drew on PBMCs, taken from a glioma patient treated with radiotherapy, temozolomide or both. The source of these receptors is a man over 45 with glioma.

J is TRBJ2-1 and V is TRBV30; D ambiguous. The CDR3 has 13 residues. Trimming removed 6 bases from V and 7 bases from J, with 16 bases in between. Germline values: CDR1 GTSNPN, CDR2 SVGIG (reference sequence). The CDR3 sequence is CACIEELGNEQFF. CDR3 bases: TGTGCCTGTATAGAAGAGTTGGGGAATGAGCAGTTCTTC.

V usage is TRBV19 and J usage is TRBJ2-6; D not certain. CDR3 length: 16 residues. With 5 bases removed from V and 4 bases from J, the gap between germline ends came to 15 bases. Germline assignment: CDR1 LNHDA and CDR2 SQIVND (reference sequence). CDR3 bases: TGTGCCAGTAGTCCGTACTTGGCATTAGGGGCCAACGTCCTGACTTTC. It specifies CASSPYLALGANVLTF.

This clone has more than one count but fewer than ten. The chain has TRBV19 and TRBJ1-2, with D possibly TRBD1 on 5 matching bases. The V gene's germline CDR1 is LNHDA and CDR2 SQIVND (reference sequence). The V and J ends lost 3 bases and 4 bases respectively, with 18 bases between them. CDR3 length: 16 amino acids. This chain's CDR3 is CASSITGAGSGYGYTF. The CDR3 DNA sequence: TGTGCCAGTAGTATTACCGGGGCAGGGTCGGGCTATGGCTACACCTTC.

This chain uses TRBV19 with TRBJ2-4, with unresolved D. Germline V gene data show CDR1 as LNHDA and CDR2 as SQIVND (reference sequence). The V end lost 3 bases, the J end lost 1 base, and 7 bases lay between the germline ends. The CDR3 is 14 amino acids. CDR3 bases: TGTGCCAGTAGTATGCCACCGGCCAAAAACATTCAGTACTTC. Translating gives CASSMPPAKNIQYF.

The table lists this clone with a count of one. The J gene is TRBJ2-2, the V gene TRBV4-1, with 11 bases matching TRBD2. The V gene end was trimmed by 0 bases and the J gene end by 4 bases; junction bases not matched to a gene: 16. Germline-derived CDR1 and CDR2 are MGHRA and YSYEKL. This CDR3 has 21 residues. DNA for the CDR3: TGCGCCAGCAGCCAAGATCCAGGGAGGTTAGCGGGGGGGCCCGGCACCGGGGAGCTGTTTTTT. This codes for CASSQDPGRLAGGPGTGELFF.

CDR3 DNA sequence: TGCAGCGTTCCGAATAGGGGGTCTCGCTATGGCTACACCTTC. Translated: CSVPNRGSRYGYTF. The chain joins TRBV29-1 to TRBJ1-2, with a possible D match to TRBD1 (6 bases). The CDR3 is 14 residues long. V was cut by 5 bases and J by 4 bases, with 17 bases left in between. From germline, CDR1 is SQVTM and CDR2 ANQGSEA.